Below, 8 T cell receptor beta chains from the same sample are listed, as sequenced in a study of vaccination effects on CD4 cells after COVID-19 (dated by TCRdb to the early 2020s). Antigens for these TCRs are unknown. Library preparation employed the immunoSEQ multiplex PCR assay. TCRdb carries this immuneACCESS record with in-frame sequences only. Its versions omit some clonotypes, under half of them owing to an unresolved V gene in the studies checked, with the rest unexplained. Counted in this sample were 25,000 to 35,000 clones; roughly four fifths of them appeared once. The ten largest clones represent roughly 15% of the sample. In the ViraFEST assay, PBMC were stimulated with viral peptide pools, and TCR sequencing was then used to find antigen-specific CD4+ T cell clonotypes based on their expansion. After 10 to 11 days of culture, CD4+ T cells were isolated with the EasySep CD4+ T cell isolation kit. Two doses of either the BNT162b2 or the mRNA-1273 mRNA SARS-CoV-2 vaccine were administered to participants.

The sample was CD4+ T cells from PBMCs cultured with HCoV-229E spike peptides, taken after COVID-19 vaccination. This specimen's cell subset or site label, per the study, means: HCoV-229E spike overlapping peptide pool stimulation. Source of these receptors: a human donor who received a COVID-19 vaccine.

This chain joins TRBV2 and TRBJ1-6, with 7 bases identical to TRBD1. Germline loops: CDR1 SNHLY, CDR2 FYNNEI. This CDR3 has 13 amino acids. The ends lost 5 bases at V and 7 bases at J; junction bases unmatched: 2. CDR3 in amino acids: CASSMTGNSPLHF. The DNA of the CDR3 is TGTGCCAGCAGTATGACAGGGAATTCACCCCTCCACTTT. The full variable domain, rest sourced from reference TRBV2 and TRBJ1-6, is EPEVTQTPSHQVTQMGQEVILRCVPISNHLYFYWYRQILGQKVEFLVSFYNNEISEKSEIFDDQFSVERPDGSNFTLKIRSTKLEDSAMYFCASSMTGNSPLHFGNGTRLTVT.

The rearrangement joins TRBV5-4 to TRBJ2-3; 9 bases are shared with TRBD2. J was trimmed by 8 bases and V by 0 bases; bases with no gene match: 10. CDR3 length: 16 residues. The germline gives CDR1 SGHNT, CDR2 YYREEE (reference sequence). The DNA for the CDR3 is TGTGCCAGCAGCTTGGAGCTTAGCGGGAGCTTAGGTACGCAGTATTTT. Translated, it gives CASSLELSGSLGTQYF. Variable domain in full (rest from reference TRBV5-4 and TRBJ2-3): ETGVTQSPTHLIKTRGQQVTLRCSSQSGHNTVSWYQQALGQGPQFIFQYYREEENGRGNFPPRFSGLQFPNYSSELNVNALELDDSALYLCASSLELSGSLGTQYFGPGTRLTVL.

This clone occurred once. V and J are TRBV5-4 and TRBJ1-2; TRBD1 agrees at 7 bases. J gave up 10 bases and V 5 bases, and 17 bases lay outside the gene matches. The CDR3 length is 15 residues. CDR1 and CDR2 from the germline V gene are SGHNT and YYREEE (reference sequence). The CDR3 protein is CASRKTHGQDRSYTF. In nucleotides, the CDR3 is TGTGCCAGCAGAAAGACACACGGGCAGGACAGGTCCTACACCTTC.

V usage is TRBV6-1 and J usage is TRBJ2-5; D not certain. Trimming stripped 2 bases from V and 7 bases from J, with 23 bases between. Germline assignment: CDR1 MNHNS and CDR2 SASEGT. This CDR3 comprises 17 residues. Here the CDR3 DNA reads TGTGCCAGCAGTGAAAATTTTTTCGAGACGTTAGGTGGGACCCAGTACTTC. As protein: CASSENFFETLGGTQYF.

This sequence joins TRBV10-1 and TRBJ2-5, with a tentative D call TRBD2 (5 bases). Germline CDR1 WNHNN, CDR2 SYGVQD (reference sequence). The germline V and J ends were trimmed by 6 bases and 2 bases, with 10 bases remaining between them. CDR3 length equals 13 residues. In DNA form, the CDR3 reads TGCGCCAGCAGCATGACTATACAAGAGACCCAGTACTTC. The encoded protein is CASSMTIQETQYF.

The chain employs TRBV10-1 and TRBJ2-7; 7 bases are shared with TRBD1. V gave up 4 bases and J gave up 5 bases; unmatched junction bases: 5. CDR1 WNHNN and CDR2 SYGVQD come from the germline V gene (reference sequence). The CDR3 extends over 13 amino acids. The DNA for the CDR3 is TGCGCCAGCAGTGCAGGGGGATCCGACGAGCAGTACTTC. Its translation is CASSAGGSDEQYF.

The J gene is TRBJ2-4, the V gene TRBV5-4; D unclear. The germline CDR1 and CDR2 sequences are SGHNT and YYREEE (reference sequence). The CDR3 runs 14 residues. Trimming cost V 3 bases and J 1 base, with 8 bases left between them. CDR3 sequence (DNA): TGTGCCAGCAGCTCAAGGGTGGCCAAAAACATTCAGTACTTC. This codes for CASSSRVAKNIQYF.

DNA for the CDR3: TGTGCCAGCAGTTCCAAGGGACAGGGCGGTCACACTGAAGCTTTCTTT. Translating gives CASSSKGQGGHTEAFF. This rearrangement joins TRBV6-6 to TRBJ1-1; 9 bases align to TRBD1. Trimming removed 4 bases from V and 3 bases from J; junction bases left unmatched: 9. Germline CDR1 is MNHNY and CDR2 is SVGAGI (reference sequence). The CDR3 is 16 residues long.